This T cell receptor (beta chain) emerged from a study of blood T cell repertoires in COVID-19. Study at large: The United States, Italy and Spain were the sources of the acute and convalescent COVID-19 samples. The cDNA or gDNA used as material had been derived from T cells, B-cell-depleted T cells, or PBMCs.

V lost 2 bases, J lost 7 bases, and 12 bases lay in between. This CDR3 has 14 amino acids. Germline CDR1 is MNHNS and CDR2 is SASEGT. Assay used: immunoSEQ multiplex PCR; TCRdb lists only in-frame clones, some missing. Among 30,000 or so clones, about 89% were seen once, and the ten largest hold 9.9%. Material for sequencing was peripheral blood. The chain uses TRBV6-1 and TRBJ2-1, with D possibly matching TRBD1 (5 bases). The source of this sequence is a human donor with active COVID-19. The donor label of this sample is uncertain. This CDR3 is CASSERAGRNEQFF. CDR3 DNA: TGTGCCAGCAGTGAACGAGCAGGGCGGAATGAGCAGTTCTTC.